This T cell receptor (beta chain) originates from a study of shared T cell receptors in the human thymus. CDR3 size: 18 residues. V lost 1 base, J lost 0 bases, and 13 bases lay in between. Germline CDR1 and CDR2: SGHTA and FQGNSA. The sample holds one count of this clone. Some clones are missing from TCRdb's copy, which holds only in-frame ones; the method was immunoSEQ multiplex PCR. This table holds 550,000 to 800,000 clones, roughly 85% found once. The sample also formed part of further work on human thymus T cells. That study adds: Corrective cardiac surgery supplied the resected thymus tissue. What appeared biased in thymic and blood repertoires was the usage of V and J genes.

The rearrangement links TRBV7-2 to TRBJ1-6; the D is unclear. This sequence was found in a girl less than two years old with a congenital heart defect. The sample comprised thymocytes. CDR3 sequence reads: CASSLVSNFVSYNSPLHF. The CDR3, as DNA: TGTGCCAGCAGCTTAGTTAGCAACTTTGTCTCCTATAATTCACCCCTCCACTTT.